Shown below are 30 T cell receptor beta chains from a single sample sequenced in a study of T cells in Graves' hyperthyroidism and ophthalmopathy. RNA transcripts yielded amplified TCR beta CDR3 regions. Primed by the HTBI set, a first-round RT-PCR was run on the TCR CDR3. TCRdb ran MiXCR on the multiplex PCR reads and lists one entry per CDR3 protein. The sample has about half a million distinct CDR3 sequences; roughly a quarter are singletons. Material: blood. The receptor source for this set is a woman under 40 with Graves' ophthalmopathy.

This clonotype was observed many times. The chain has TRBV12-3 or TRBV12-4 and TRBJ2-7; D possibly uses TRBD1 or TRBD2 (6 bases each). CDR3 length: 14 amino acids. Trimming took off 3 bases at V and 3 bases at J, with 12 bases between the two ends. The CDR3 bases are TGTGCCAGCAGTTTGGGGGGCGCAATCTACGAGCAGTACTTC. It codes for CASSLGGAIYEQYF.

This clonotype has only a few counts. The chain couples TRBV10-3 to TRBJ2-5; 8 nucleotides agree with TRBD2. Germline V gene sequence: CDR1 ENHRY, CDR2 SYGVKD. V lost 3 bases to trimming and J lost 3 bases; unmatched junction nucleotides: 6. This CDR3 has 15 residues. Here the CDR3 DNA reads TGTGCCATCAGTGACTTGTGGCGGGGGGAAGAGACCCAGTACTTC. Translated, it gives CAISDLWRGEETQYF.

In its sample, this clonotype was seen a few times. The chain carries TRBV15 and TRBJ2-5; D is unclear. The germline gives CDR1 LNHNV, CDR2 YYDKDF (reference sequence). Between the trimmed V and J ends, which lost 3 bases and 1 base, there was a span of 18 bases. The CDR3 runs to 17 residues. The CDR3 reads CATSSPSLSEAQETQYF. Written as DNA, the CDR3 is TGTGCCACCAGCAGTCCCTCCTTGTCCGAAGCCCAAGAGACCCAGTACTTC.

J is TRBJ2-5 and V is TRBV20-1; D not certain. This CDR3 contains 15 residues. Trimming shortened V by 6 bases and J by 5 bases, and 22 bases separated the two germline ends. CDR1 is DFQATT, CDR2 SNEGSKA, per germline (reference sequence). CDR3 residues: CSAESRRVGRETQYF. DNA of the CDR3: TGCAGTGCCGAGTCGCGTCGGGTAGGAAGGGAGACCCAGTACTTC.

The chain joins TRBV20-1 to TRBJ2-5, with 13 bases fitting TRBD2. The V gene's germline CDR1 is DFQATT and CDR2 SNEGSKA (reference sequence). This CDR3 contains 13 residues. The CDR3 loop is CTGTSGVQETQYF. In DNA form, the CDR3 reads TGCACCGGGACTAGCGGGGTCCAGGAGACCCAGTACTTC.

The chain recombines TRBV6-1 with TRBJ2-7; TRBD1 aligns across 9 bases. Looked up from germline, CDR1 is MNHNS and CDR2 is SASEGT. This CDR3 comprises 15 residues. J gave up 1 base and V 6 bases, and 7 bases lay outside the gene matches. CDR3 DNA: TGTGCCAGCAGGAGACCGGGACAGGGATCCTACGAGCAGTACTTC. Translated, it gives CASRRPGQGSYEQYF.

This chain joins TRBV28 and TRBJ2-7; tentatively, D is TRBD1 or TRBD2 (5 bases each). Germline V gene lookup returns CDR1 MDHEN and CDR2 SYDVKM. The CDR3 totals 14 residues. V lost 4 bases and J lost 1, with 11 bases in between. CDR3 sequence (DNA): TGTGCCAGCAGTTCCGGGACGCGGTCCTACGAGCAGTACTTC. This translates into CASSSGTRSYEQYF.

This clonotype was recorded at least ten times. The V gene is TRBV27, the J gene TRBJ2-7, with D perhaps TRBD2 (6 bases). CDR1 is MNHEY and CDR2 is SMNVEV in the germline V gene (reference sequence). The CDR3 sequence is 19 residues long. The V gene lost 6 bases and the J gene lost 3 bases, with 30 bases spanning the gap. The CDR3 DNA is TGTGCCAGCAGAGCTAGCGTACGCACAAAGCCCTTTTGGGACTACGAGCAGTACTTC. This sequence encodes CASRASVRTKPFWDYEQYF.

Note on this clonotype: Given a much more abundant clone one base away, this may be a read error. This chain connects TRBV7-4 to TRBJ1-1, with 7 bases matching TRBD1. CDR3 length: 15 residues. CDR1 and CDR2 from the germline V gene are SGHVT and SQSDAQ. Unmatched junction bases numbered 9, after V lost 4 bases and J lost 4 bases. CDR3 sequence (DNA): TGTGCCAGCAGCTCGCAGGGGGGGCTTAGCACTGAAGCTTTCTTT. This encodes CASSSQGGLSTEAFF.

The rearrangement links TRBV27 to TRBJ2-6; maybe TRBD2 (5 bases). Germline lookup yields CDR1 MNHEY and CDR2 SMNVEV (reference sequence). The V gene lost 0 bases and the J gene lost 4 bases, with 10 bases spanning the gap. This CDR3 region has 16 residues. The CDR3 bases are TGTGCCAGCAGTTTATCTTGGCCGGGGGGGGCCAACGTCCTGACTTTC. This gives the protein CASSLSWPGGANVLTF.

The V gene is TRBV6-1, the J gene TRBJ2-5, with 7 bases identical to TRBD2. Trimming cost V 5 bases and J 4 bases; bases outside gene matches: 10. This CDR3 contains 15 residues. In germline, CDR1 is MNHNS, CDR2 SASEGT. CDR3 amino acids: CASSPGLGRGETQYF. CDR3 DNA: TGTGCCAGCAGTCCCGGACTGGGGAGGGGAGAGACCCAGTACTTC.

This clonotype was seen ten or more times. CDR3 DNA sequence: TGTGCCAGCAGCCAGCCTCCAACTAGCGGGGGGTCCTACGAGCAGTACTTC. Amino acid sequence: CASSQPPTSGGSYEQYF. This chain connects TRBV4-2 to TRBJ2-7; 12 nucleotides align to TRBD2. The germline V gene has CDR1 LGHNA and CDR2 YNFKEQ. The CDR3 runs to 17 residues. V was pared by 3 bases and J by 1 base, with 7 bases of the junction left unmatched.

This CDR3 is CASSSGGWAETQYF. DNA for the CDR3: TGTGCCAGCAGTAGCGGGGGGTGGGCGGAGACCCAGTACTTC. This chain connects TRBV6-1 to TRBJ2-5; 9 bases agree with TRBD2. V shed 5 bases, J shed 5 bases, and the junction held 6 bases outside the gene matches. This CDR3 region has 14 residues. The V gene's germline CDR1 is MNHNS and CDR2 SASEGT.

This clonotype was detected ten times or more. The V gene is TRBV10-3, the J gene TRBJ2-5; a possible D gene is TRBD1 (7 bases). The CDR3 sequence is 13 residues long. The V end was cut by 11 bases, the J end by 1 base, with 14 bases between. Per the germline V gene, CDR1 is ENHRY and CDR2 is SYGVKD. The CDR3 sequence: CAAQEGAQETQYF. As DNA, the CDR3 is TGTGCCGCTCAGGAGGGGGCCCAAGAGACCCAGTACTTC.

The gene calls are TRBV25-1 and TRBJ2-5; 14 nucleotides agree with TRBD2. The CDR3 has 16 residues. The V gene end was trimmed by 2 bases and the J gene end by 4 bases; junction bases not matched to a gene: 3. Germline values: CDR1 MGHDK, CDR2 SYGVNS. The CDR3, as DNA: TGTGCCAGCAGTGAACCGGGACTAGCGGGAGTAGAGACCCAGTACTTC. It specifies CASSEPGLAGVETQYF. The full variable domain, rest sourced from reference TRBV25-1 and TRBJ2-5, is EADIYQTPRYLVIGTGKKITLECSQTMGHDKMYWYQQDPGMELHLIHYSYGVNSTEKGDLSSESTVSRIRTEHFPLTLESARPSHTSQYLCASSEPGLAGVETQYFGPGTRLLVL.

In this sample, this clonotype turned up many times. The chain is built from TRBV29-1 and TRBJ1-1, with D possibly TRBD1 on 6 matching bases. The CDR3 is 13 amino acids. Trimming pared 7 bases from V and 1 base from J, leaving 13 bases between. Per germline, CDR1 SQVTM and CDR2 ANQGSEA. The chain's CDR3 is CSGGVGGNTEAFF. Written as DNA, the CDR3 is TGCAGCGGGGGAGTAGGGGGGAACACTGAAGCTTTCTTT.

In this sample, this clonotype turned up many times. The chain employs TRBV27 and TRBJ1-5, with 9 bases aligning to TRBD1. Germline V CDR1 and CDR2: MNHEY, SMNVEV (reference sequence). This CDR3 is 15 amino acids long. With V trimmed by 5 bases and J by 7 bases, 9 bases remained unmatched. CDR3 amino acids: CASSQRQGVGQPQHF. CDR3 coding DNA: TGTGCCAGCAGTCAAAGACAGGGGGTGGGGCAGCCCCAGCATTTT.

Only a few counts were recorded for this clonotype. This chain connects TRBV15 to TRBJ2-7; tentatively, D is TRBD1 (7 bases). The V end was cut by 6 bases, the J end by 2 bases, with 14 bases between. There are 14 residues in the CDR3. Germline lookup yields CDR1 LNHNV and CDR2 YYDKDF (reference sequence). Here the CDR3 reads CATSRGTETYEQYF. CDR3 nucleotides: TGTGCCACCAGTCGGGGGACAGAGACCTACGAGCAGTACTTC.

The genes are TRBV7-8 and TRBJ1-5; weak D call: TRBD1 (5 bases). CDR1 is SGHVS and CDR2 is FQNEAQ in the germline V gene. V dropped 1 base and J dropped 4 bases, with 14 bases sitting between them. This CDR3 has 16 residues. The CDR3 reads CASSLDWGRGNQPQHF. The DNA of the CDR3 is TGTGCCAGCAGCTTAGATTGGGGTAGGGGAAATCAGCCCCAGCATTTT.

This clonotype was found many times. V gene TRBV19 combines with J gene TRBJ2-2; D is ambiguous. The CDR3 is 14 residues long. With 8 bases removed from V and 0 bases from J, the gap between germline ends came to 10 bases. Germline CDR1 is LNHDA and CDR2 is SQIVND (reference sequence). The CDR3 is CASEFQANTGELFF. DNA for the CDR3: TGTGCCAGTGAGTTCCAGGCGAACACCGGGGAGCTGTTTTTT.

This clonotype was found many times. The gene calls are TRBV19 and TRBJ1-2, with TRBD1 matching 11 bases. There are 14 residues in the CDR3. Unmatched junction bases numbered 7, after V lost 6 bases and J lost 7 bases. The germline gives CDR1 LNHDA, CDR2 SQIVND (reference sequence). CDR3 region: CASSRDRGRGGYTF. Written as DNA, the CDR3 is TGTGCCAGTAGCCGGGACAGGGGGAGAGGTGGCTACACCTTC.

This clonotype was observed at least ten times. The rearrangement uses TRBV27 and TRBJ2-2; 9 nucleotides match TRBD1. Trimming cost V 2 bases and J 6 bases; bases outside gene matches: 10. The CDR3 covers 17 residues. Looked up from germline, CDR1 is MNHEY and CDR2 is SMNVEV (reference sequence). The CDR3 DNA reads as TGTGCCAGCAGTTTAAGCCGTACAGGGGGCGCATCCGGGGAGCTGTTTTTT. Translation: CASSLSRTGGASGELFF.

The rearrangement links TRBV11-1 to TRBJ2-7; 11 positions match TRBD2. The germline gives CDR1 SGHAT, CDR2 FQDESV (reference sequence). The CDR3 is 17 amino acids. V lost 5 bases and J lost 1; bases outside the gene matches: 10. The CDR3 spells CASSPPLAGGKSYEQYF. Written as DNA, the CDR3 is TGTGCCAGCAGCCCCCCCCTAGCGGGGGGTAAGTCCTACGAGCAGTACTTC.

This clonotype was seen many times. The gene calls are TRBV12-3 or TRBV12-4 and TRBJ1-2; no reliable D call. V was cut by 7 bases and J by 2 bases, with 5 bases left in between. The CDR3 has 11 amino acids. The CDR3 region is CASTANYGYTF. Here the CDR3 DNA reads TGTGCCAGCACCGCCAACTATGGCTACACCTTC.

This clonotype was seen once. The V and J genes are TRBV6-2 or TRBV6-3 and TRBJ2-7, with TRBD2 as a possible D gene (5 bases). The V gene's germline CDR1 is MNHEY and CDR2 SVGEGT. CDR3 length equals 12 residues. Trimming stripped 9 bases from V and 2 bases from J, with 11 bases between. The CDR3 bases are TGTGCCAGAGGACTGCTGCCCTACGAGCAGTACTTC. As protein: CARGLLPYEQYF.

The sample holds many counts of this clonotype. CDR3 in DNA: TGTGCCAGCAGTGAAGCTTTACTAGCGAGGGGTGAGACCCAGTACTTC. The encoded protein is CASSEALLARGETQYF. The chain has TRBV2 and TRBJ2-5; TRBD2 agrees at 7 bases. This CDR3 is built from 16 residues. CDR1 SNHLY and CDR2 FYNNEI come from the germline V gene. V was clipped by 0 bases and J by 5 bases; unmatched bases: 9.

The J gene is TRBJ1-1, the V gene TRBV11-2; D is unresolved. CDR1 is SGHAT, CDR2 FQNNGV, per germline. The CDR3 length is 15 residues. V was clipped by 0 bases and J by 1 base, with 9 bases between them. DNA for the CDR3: TGTGCCAGCAGCTTAGAGGGCAGGTGGAACACTGAAGCTTTCTTT. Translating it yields CASSLEGRWNTEAFF.

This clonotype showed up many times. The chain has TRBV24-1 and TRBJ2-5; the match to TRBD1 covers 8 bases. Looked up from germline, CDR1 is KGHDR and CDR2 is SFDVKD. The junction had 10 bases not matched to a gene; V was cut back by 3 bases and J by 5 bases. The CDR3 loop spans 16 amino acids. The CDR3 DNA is TGTGCCACCAGTGATCTCTCCGGGACAGGCTGGGAGACCCAGTACTTC. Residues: CATSDLSGTGWETQYF.

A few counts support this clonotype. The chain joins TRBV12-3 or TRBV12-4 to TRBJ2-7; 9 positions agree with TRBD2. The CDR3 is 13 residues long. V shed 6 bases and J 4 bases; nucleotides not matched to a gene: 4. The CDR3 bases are TGTGCCAGCAGGATAGCGGGAGTATACGAGCAGTACTTC. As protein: CASRIAGVYEQYF.

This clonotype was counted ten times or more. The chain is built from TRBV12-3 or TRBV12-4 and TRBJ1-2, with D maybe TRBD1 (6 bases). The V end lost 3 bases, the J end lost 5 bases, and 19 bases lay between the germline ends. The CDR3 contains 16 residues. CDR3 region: CASSFWGQPGRYGYTF. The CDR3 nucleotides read TGTGCCAGCAGTTTCTGGGGGCAGCCAGGGAGATATGGCTACACCTTC.